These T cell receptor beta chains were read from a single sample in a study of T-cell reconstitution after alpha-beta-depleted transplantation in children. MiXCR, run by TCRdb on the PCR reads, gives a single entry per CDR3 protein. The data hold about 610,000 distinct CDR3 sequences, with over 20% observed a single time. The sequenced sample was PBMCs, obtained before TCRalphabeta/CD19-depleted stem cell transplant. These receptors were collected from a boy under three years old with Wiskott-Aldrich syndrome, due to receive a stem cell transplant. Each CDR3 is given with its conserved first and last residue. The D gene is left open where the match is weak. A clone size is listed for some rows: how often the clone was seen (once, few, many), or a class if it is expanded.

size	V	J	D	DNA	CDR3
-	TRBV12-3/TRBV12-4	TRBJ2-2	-	TGTGCCAGCATTCAGTACGGCACCGGGGAGCTGTTTTTT	CASIQYGTGELFF
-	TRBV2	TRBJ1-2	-	TGTGCCAGCAGTGTTCTTCGGGGGTTTGGCGGCTACACCTTC	CASSVLRGFGGYTF
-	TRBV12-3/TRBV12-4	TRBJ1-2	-	TGTGCCAGCAGCCCTCCGACAGGCCCCCGCTATGGCTACACCTTC	CASSPPTGPRYGYTF
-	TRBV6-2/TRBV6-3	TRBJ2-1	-	TGTGCCACTCGGACTGTTTACAATGAGCAGTTCTTC	CATRTVYNEQFF
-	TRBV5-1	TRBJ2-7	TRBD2	TGCGCCAGCAGCTTGGCAGGTCTAGCGGGAGGTTACGAGCAGTACTTC	CASSLAGLAGGYEQYF
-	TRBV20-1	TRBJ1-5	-	TGCAGTGCTAGAGATCAACCCAGCAATCAGCCCCAGCATTTT	CSARDQPSNQPQHF
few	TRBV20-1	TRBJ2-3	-	TGCAGTGCTAGTTGGGTCGGGAACACAGATACGCAGTATTTT	CSASWVGNTDTQYF
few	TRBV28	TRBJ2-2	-	TGTGCCAGCAGTTTTCCCGGGATCAGCGGGGAGCTGTTTTTT	CASSFPGISGELFF
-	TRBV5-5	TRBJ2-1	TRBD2	TGTGCCAGCAGCCTGGAGGCGGGAGGGCTGTACAATGAGCAGTTCTTC	CASSLEAGGLYNEQFF
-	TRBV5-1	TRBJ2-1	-	TGCGCCAGCAGCCTCGGGCGTCAATCAGCGTACAATGAGCAGTTCTTC	CASSLGRQSAYNEQFF
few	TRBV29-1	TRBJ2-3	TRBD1	TGCAGCGTCGGAGGACAGGGTCCAGATACGCAGTATTTT	CSVGGQGPDTQYF
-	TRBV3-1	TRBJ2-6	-	TGTGCCAGCAGCCAGGAATTTAGGGGCTCTGGGGCCAACGTCCTGACTTTC	CASSQEFRGSGANVLTF
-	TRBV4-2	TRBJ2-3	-	TGTGCCAGCAGCATTCAGACAGATACGCAGTATTTT	CASSIQTDTQYF
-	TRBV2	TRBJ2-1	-	TGTGCCAGCAGTGCGGCCTGGAATGAGCAGTTCTTC	CASSAAWNEQFF
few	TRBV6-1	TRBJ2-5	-	TGTGCCAGCAGGAGGGGGAGAGTAGAGACCCAGTACTTC	CASRRGRVETQYF
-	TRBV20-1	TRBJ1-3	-	TGCAGTGCTAGAGACCAGGTCTACTCTGGAAACACCATATATTTT	CSARDQVYSGNTIYF
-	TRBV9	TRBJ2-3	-	TGTGCCAGCAGCGTAGCGGGAGCAGATACGCAGTATTTT	CASSVAGADTQYF
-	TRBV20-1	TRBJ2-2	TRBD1	TGCAGTGCTAGGAGAGCTGGGACAGCTGGGGTCACCGGGGAGCTGTTTTTT	CSARRAGTAGVTGELFF
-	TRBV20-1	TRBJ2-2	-	TGCAGTGCTAGGATTTTCCGGAACACCGGGGAGCTGTTTTTT	CSARIFRNTGELFF
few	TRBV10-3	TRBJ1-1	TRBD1	TGTGCCATCAGTGGTTTACAGGGGGCGAACACTGAAGCTTTCTTT	CAISGLQGANTEAFF